The 10 T cell receptor beta chains given below trace back to one sample, sequenced in a study of cytomegalovirus exposure and HLA in healthy donors. The PCR was carried out with 60 Vbeta primers and 13 Jbeta primers. The table came from immunoSEQ multiplex PCR; TCRdb's copy has only in-frame clones and leaves some out. The table records about 140,000 clones, around 73% of them present only once. Sample: PBMCs. These receptors all stem from a woman aged 40-49 years in good health and CMV-seronegative.

This clone was seen a handful of times. This chain uses TRBV2 with TRBJ1-1, with D perhaps TRBD1 (6 bases). Per the germline V gene, CDR1 is SNHLY and CDR2 is FYNNEI. This CDR3 is 16 amino acids long. V lost 6 bases to trimming and J lost 5 bases, with 22 bases between them. The CDR3 spells CASRKEQGLAGTEAFF. DNA of the CDR3: TGTGCCAGCAGGAAAGAACAGGGATTGGCGGGTACTGAAGCTTTCTTT.

The chain couples TRBV18 to TRBJ2-1, with 8 bases identical to TRBD1. The CDR3 is 15 residues long. V gave up 3 bases and J gave up 4 bases; unmatched junction bases: 5. Germline V gene sequence: CDR1 KGHSH, CDR2 LQKENI. CDR3 coding DNA: TGTGCCAGCTCACCGGAGACAGGGGCGTACAATGAGCAGTTCTTC. Encoded protein: CASSPETGAYNEQFF.

The rearrangement links TRBV5-1 to TRBJ1-2; a possible D gene is TRBD1 (6 bases). Trimming removed 6 bases from V and 2 bases from J, with 14 bases in between. Germline V gene lookup returns CDR1 SGHRS and CDR2 YFSETQ. The CDR3 has 14 residues. The CDR3 DNA reads as TGCGCCAGCAAACTAGAGACAGGAAACTATGGCTACACCTTC. This encodes CASKLETGNYGYTF.

In its sample, this clone was seen a few times. The chain carries TRBV5-1 and TRBJ1-4; D remains unclear. CDR1 is SGHRS and CDR2 is YFSETQ in the germline V gene. This CDR3 region has 13 residues. The ends were cut back, 4 bases at V and 8 bases at J, with 12 bases in the middle. In DNA form, the CDR3 reads TGCGCCAGCAGCCAATCCCCGGGGGAAAAACTGTTTTTT. Encoded protein: CASSQSPGEKLFF.

The J gene is TRBJ1-2, the V gene TRBV29-1, with D maybe TRBD1 (5 bases). CDR1 SQVTM and CDR2 ANQGSEA come from the germline V gene. The CDR3 is made up of 14 amino acids. V lost 7 bases and J lost 2, with 17 bases in between. CDR3 bases: TGCAGCGAAAGACAGTTATCACCAAACTATGGCTACACCTTC. As protein: CSERQLSPNYGYTF. Filled out from reference TRBV29-1 and TRBJ1-2, the complete variable domain reads SAVISQKPSRDICQRGTSLTIQCQVDSQVTMMFWYRQQPGQSLTLIATANQGSEATYESGFVIDKFPISRPNLTFSTLTVSNMSPEDSSIYLCSERQLSPNYGYTFGSGTRLTVV.

The rearrangement links TRBV7-9 to TRBJ1-2, with D tentatively TRBD1 (6 bases). V lost 1 base and J lost 4, with 16 bases in between. Germline CDR1 SEHNR, CDR2 FQNEAQ (reference sequence). This CDR3 is built from 16 residues. The CDR3 DNA reads TGTGCCAGCAGCTTAGGGTCCGGGGGGGCGTTCTATGGCTACACCTTC. This sequence encodes CASSLGSGGAFYGYTF.

This clone has only one observation. This rearrangement joins TRBV27 to TRBJ1-6; D is unresolved. The CDR3 length is 15 residues. The V and J ends lost 1 base and 11 bases respectively, with 15 bases between them. The V gene's germline CDR1 is MNHEY and CDR2 SMNVEV (reference sequence). CDR3 loop: CASSLFGGNQTPLHF. The CDR3 bases are TGTGCCAGCAGTTTATTTGGAGGGAATCAGACACCCCTCCACTTT.

The chain joins TRBV10-3 to TRBJ2-5, with TRBD2 matching over 7 bases. V shed 3 bases, J shed 4 bases, and the junction held 5 bases outside the gene matches. Germline V gives CDR1 ENHRY, CDR2 SYGVKD. The CDR3 loop spans 14 amino acids. CDR3 sequence (DNA): TGTGCCATCAGTGAAGGGCTAGCGGTAGAGACCCAGTACTTC. Protein product: CAISEGLAVETQYF.

The table lists this clone with a count of one. This chain connects TRBV2 to TRBJ2-1; weak D call: TRBD1 (5 bases). This CDR3 is 14 amino acids long. Per the germline V gene, CDR1 is SNHLY and CDR2 is FYNNEI. Trimming shortened V by 3 bases and J by 7 bases, and 13 bases separated the two germline ends. The CDR3 nucleotides are TGTGCCAGCAGTGATAGAAACTCAGGGAATGAGCAGTTCTTC. It encodes CASSDRNSGNEQFF. Based on the CDR3 plus reference TRBV2 and TRBJ2-1, the full variable domain is EPEVTQTPSHQVTQMGQEVILRCVPISNHLYFYWYRQILGQKVEFLVSFYNNEISEKSEIFDDQFSVERPDGSNFTLKIRSTKLEDSAMYFCASSDRNSGNEQFFGPGTRLTVL.

V usage is TRBV2 and J usage is TRBJ1-2; 9 positions match TRBD1. The CDR3 sequence is 16 residues long. The trim removed 0 bases at V and 4 bases at J, leaving 6 bases unmatched. Germline assignment: CDR1 SNHLY and CDR2 FYNNEI. DNA for the CDR3: TGTGCCAGCAGTGAAGCGCGACAGGGGGGGGTCTATGGCTACACCTTC. Its translation is CASSEARQGGVYGYTF.